The TCR beta chain described here comes from a study of blood T cell repertoires in COVID-19. At the level of the study: T cells, B-cell-depleted T cells, or PBMCs supplied cDNA or gDNA.

TCRdb's copy holds only in-frame clones and misses some; the assay was immunoSEQ multiplex PCR. Here the sample spans approximately 50,000 clones, 79% being singletons. This CDR3 has 13 residues. Trimming removed 6 bases at V and 0 bases at J, with 8 bases between. Sequencing used peripheral blood. The V gene is TRBV12-3 or TRBV12-4, the J gene TRBJ1-2, with D possibly matching TRBD1 (5 bases). The receptor's source is a man between 70 and 80 years old with acute or convalescent COVID-19. The CDR3 is CASSSTANYGYTF. The CDR3, as DNA: TGTGCCAGCAGCTCGACAGCTAACTATGGCTACACCTTC.